This paragraph covers one TCR beta chain sequence. Its antigen is undetermined. The germline V gene has CDR1 SEHNR and CDR2 FQNEAQ (reference sequence). The CDR3 is 12 residues long. The ends were cut back, 1 base at V and 9 bases at J, with 9 bases in the middle. The data were taken from a study of CD8 T cells in Susac syndrome. Findings of the study overall: The relatively small number of individuals in the TCR sequencing and HLA analysis was acknowledged by the study.

The sequenced target, TCR beta, came from blood CD8+ and CD4+ T cells. Isolation of CD8+ and CD4+ T cells was performed negatively, whereas enrichment of TEMRA cells was done by FACS. With random hexamers, reverse transcription was performed on about 0.5 to 1 ug of RNA. The immunoSEQ assay covered 54 Vbeta and 13 Jbeta segments for CDR3. TCRdb reanalysed the immunoSEQ multiplex PCR reads using MiXCR and keeps one entry per CDR3 protein. The sample includes about 140,000 distinct CDR3 sequences, roughly 94% of them seen just once. The sequence was obtained from a human donor in good health. The sequenced material came from CD8+ T cells from PBMCs. The chain has TRBV7-9 and TRBJ1-1; unclear D gene. The chain's CDR3 is CASSLGTEKAFF. In DNA, the CDR3 is TGTGCCAGCAGCTTAGGGACCGAGAAAGCTTTCTTT.